This T cell receptor (beta chain) comes out of a study of blood T cell repertoires in COVID-19. Per the authors' pipeline: Amplification with reference gene primers provided the estimates of nucleated cell counts. Libraries were prepared by immunoSEQ multiplex PCR; TCRdb keeps only in-frame clonotypes and omits some of them. V, J and clone size were drawn from that table, and D and trimming were deduced from the DNA. Of about 320,000 clones in the sample, 85% were seen once. This clone was observed once. The age range of participants was about 18 to 89 years, with residence in about two dozen US areas. Donors were grouped by their self-reported clinical history. This clonotype was obtained from a woman younger than 45 who had been exposed to COVID-19. The sample was PBMCs or T cells enriched from blood (not recorded which).

The CDR3 nucleotides are TGTGCCAGTAGTATCCCCAGGGCGGGGTACTACGAGCAGTACTTC. Translating it yields CASSIPRAGYYEQYF. V gene TRBV19 combines with J gene TRBJ2-7; the D gene is possibly TRBD2 (6 bases). The length of the CDR3 is 15 residues. The germline V gene has CDR1 LNHDA and CDR2 SQIVND (reference sequence). V lost 3 bases, J lost 3 bases, and 15 bases lay in between.